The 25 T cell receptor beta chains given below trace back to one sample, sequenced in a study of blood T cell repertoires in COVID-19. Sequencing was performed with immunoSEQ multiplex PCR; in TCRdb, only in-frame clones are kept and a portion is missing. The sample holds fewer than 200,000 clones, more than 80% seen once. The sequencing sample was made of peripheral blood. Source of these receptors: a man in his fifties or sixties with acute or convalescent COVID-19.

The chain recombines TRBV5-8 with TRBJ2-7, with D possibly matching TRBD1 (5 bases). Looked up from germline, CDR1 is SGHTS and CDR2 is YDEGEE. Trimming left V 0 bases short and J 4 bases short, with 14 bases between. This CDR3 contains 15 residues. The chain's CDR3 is CASSLGVVGLYEQYV. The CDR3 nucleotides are TGTGCCAGCAGCTTGGGAGTGGTGGGGCTATACGAGCAGTACGTC.

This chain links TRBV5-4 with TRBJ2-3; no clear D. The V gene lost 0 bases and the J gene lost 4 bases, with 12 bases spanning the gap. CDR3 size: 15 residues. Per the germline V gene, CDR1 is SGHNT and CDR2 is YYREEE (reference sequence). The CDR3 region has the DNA TGTGCCAGCAGCTTGGTGGGCAGGTTCTCAGATACGCAGTATTTT. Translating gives CASSLVGRFSDTQYF.

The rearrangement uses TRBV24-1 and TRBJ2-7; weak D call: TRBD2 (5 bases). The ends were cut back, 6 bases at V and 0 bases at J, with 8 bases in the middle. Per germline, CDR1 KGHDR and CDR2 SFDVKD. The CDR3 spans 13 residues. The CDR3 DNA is TGTGCCACCAGTTTTGGGAGCTCCTACGAGCAGTACTTC. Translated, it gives CATSFGSSYEQYF.

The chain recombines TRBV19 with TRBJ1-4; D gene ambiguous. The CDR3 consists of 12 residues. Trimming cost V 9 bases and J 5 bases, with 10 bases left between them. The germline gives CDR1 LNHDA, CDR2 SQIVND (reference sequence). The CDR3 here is CASQVQNEKLFF. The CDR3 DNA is TGTGCCAGCCAGGTGCAGAATGAAAAACTGTTTTTT.

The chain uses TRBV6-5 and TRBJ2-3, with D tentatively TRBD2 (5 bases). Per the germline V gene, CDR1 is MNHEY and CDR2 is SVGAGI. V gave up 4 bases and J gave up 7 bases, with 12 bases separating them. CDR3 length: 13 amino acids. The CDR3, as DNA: TGTGCCAGCAGTTCCTCATTCGGGAATACGCAGTATTTT. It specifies CASSSSFGNTQYF.

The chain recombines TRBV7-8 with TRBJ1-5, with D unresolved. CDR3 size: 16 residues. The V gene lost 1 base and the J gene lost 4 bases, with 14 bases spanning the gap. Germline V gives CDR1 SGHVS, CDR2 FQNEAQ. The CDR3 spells CASSLVPGFTNQPQHF. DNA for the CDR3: TGTGCCAGCAGCTTAGTCCCCGGGTTTACGAATCAGCCCCAGCATTTT.

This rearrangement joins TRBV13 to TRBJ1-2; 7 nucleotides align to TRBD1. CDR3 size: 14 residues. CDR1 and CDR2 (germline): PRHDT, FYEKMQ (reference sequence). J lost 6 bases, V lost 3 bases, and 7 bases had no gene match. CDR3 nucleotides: TGTGCCAGCAGCTTCCGATCCAGGGGGGATGGCTACACCTTC. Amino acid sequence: CASSFRSRGDGYTF. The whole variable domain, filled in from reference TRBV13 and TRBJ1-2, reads AAGVIQSPRHLIKEKRETATLKCYPIPRHDTVYWYQQGPGQDPQFLISFYEKMQSDKGSIPDRFSAQQFSDYHSELNMSSLELGDSALYFCASSFRSRGDGYTFGSGTRLTVV.

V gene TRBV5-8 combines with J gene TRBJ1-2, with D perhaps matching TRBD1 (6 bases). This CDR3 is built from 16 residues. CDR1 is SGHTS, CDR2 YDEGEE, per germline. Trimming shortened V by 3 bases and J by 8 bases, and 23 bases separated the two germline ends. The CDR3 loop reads CASSSGRTVRFEGYTF. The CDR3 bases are TGTGCCAGCAGCTCAGGACGGACAGTAAGGTTTGAAGGCTACACCTTC.

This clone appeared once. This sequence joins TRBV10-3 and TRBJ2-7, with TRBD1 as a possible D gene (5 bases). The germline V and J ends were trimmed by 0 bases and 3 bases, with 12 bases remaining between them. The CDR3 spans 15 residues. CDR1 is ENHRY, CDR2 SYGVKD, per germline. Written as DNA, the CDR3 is TGTGCCATCAGTGAGTCGGGGCAGGGATTCTACGAGCAGTACGTC. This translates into CAISESGQGFYEQYV.

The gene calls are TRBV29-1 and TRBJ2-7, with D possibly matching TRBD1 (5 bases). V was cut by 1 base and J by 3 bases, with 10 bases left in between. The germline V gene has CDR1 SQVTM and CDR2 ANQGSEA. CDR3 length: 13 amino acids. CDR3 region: CSVEGGSIYEQYF. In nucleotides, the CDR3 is TGCAGCGTTGAAGGGGGCTCCATCTACGAGCAGTACTTC.

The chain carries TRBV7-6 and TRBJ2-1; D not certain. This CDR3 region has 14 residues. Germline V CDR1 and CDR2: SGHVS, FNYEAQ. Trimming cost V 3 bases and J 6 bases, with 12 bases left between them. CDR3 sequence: CASSLIPGSNEQFF. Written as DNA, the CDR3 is TGTGCCAGCAGCTTGATCCCAGGCTCCAATGAGCAGTTCTTC.

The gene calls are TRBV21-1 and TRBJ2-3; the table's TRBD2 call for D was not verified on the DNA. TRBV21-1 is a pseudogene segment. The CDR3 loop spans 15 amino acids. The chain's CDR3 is CASSKGTTPRDTQYF. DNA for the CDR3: TGTGCCAGCAGCAAAGGGACTACCCCCCGGGATACGCAGTATTTT.

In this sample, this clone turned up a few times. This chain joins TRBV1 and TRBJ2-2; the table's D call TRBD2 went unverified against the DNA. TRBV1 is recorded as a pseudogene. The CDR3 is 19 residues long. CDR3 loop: CTSSLRRWIAGGPVGELFF. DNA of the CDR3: TGCACCAGCAGCCTCCGAAGGTGGATAGCGGGAGGGCCAGTCGGGGAGCTGTTTTTT.

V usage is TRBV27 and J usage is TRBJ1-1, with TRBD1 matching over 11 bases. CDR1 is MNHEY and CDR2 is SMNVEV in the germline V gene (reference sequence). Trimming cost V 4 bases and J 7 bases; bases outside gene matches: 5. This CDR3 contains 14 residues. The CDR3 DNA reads TGTGCCAGCAGTTCGGACAGGGGGCTAGGTGAAGCTTTCTTT. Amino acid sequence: CASSSDRGLGEAFF.

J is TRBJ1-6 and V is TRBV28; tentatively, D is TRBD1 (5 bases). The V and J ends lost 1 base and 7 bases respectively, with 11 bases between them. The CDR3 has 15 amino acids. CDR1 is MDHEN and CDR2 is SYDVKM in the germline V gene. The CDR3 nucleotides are TGTGCCAGCAGTTTATTTCGGACACCGAATTCACCCCTCCACTTT. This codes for CASSLFRTPNSPLHF.

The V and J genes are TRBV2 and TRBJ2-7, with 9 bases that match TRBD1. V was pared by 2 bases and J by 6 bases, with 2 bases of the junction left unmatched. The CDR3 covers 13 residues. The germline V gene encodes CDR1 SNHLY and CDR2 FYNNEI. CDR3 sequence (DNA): TGTGCCAGCAGTGAAACAGGGGGCAGCGAGCAGTACGTC. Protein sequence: CASSETGGSEQYV.

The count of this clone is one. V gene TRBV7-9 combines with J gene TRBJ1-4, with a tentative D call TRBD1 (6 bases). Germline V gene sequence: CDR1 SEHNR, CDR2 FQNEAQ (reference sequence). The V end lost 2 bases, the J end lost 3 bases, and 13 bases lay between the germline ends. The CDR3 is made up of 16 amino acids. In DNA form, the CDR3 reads TGTGCCAGCAGCTTAACAGGGATGGACTCTAATGAAAAACTGTTTTTT. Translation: CASSLTGMDSNEKLFF. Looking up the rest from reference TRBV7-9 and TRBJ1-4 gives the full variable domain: DTGVSQNPRHKITKRGQNVTFRCDPISEHNRLYWYRQTLGQGPEFLTYFQNEAQLEKSRLLSDRFSAERPKGSFSTLEIQRTEQGDSAMYLCASSLTGMDSNEKLFFGSGTQLSVL.

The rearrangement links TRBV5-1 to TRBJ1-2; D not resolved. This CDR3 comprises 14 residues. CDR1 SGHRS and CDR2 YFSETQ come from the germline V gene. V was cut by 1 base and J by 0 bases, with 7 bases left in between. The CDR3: CASSLTGSNYGYTF. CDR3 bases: TGCGCCAGCAGCTTGACGGGATCTAACTATGGCTACACCTTC.

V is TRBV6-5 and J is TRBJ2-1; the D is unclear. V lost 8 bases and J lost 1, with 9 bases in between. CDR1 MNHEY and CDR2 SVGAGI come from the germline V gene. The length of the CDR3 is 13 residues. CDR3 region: CASQMLSYNEQFF. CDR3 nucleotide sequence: TGTGCCAGCCAGATGCTGTCCTACAATGAGCAGTTCTTC.

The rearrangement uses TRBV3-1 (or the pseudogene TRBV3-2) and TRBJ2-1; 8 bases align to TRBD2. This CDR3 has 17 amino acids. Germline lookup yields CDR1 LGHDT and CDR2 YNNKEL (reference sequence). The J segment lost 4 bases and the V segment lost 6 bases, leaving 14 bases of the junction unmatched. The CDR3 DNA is TGTGCCAGCAGGGATAGGCGGGGGGCGGGACGATACAATGAGCAGTTCTTC. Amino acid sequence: CASRDRRGAGRYNEQFF.

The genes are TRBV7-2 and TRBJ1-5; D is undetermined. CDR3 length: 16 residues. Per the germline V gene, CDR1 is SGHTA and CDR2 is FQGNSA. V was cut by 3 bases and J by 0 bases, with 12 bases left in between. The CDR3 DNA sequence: TGTGCCAGCAGCTTCGGAGGGAGCTATAGCAATCAGCCCCAGCATTTT. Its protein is CASSFGGSYSNQPQHF.

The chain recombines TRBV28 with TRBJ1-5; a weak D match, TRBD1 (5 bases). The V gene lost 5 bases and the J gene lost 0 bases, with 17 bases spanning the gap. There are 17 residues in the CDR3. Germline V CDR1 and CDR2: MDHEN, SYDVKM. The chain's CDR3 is CASSTLDRIYSNQPQHF. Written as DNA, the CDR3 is TGTGCCAGCAGTACCCTAGACAGAATCTATAGCAATCAGCCCCAGCATTTT.

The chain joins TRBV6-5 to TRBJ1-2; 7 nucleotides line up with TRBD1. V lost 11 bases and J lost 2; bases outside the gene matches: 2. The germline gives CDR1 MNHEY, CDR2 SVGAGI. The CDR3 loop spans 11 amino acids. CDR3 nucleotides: TGTGCCGTACAGGGGAACTATGGCTACACCTTC. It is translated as CAVQGNYGYTF.

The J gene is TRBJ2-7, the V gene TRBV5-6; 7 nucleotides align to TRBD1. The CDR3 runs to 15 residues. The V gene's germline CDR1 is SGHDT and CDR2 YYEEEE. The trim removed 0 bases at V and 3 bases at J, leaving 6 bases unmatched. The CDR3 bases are TGTGCCAGCAGCTTGGATCGCTACAGGGGCTACGAGCAGTACTTC. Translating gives CASSLDRYRGYEQYF.

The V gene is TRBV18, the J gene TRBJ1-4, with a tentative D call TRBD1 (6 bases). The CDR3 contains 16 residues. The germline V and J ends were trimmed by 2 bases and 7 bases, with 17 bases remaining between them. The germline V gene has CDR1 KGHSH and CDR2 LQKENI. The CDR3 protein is CASSPNQAQGGEKLFF. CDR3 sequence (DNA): TGTGCCAGCTCACCAAACCAAGCACAGGGCGGTGAAAAACTGTTTTTT.